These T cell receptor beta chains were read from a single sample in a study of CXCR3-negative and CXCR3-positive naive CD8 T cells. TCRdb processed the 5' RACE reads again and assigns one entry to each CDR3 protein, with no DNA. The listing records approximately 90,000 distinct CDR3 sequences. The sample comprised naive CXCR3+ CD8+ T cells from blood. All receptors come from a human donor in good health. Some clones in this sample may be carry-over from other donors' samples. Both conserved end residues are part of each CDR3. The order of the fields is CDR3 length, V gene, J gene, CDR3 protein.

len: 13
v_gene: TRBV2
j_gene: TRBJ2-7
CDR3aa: CASTQTSNYEQYF

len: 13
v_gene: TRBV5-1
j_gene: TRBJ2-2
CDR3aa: CASSLLETGELFF

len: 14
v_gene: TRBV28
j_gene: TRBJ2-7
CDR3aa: CASLSGTDDYEQYF

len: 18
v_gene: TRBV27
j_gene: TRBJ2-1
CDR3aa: CASSLSPQVAGELNEQFF

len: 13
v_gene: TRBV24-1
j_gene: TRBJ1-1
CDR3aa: CATSDSDYTEAFF

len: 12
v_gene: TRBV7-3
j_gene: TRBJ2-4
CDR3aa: CASSLAPAGKYF

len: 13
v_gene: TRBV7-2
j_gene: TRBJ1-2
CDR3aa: CASSRGQFYGYTF

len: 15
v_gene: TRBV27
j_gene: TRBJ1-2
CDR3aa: CASSFLGQGTYGYTF

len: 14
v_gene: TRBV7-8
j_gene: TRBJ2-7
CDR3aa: CASSLRPGFNEQYF

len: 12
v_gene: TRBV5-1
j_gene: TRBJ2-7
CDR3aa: CASSLGAEEQYF

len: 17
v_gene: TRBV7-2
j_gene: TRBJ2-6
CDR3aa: CASSPGKSSSGANVLTF

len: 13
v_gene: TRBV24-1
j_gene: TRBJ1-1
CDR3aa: CATSDLLGGEAFF

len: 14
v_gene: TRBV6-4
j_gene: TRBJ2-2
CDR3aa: CASSEGGGTGELFF

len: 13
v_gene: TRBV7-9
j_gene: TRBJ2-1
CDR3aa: CASSPIRLHEQFF

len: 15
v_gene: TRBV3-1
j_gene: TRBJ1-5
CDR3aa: CASSQDTYSNQPQHF

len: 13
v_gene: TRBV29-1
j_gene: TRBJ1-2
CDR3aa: CSVLVQGEYGYTF

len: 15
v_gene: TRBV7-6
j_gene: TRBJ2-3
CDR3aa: CASSHTSGYTDTQYF

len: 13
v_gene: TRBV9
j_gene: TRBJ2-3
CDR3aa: CASSASGGRPQYF

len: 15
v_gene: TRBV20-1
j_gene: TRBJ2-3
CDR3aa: CSATLGSGGADTQYF

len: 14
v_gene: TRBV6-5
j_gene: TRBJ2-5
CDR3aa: CASTDRGNQETQYF

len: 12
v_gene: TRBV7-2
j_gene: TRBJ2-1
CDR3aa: CASSSRGNEQFF

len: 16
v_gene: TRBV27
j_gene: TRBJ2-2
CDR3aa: CASSRPASEKAGELFF

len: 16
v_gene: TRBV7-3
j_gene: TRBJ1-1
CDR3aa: CASSSGIPRGNTEAFF

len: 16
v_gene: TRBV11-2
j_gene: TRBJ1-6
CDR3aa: CASSLEVTGADSPLHF

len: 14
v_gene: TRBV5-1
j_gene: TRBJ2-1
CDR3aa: CASSLGPENNEQFF

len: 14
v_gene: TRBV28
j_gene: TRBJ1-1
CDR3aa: CASSTGQRMGGAFF

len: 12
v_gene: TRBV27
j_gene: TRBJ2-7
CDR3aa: CASKDGPYEQYF

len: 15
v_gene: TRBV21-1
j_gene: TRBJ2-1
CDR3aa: CATGSAGSSYNEQFF

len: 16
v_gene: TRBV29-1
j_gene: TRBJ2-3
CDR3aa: CSDRDREGGLTDTQYF

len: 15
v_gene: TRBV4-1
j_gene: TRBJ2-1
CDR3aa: CASSQETELYNEQFF

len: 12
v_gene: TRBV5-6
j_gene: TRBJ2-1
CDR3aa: CASSPRTIEQFF

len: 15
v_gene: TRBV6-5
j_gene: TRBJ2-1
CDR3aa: CASSLGQGPANEQFF

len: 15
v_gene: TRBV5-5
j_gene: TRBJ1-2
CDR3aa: CASSLREGAGYGYTF

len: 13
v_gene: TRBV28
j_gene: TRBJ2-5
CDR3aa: CASKGVTQETQYF

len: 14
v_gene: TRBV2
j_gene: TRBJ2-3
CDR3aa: CASNPGDEGNTQYF

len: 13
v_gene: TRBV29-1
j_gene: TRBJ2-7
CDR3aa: CSVVVGGQDEQYF

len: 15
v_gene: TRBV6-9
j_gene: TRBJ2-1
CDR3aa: CASSYSQPPVREQFF

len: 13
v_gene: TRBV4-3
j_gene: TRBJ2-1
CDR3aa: CASSQSLRNEQFF

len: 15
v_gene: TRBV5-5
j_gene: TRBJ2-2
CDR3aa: CASSLTSGNTGELFF

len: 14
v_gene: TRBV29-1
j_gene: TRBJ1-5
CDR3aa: CSVVPRGPNQPQHF

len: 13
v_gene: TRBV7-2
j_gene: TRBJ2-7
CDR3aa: CASSPIAGYEQYF

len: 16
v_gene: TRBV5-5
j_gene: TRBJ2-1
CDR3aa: CASSVSGTPYLYEQFF

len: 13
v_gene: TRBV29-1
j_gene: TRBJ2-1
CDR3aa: CSVEDKRGDEQFF